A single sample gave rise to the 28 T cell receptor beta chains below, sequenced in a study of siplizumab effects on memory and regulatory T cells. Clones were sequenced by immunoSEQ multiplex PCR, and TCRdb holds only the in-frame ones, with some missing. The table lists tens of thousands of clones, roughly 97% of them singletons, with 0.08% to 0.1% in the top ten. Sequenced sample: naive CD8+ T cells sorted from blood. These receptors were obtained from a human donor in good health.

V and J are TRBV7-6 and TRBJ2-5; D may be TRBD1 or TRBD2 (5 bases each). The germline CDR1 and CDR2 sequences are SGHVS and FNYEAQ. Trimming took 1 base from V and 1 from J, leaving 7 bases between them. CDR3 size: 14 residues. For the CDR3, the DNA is TGTGCCAGCAGCTTAGTCGGGGCCCAAGAGACCCAGTACTTC. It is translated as CASSLVGAQETQYF.

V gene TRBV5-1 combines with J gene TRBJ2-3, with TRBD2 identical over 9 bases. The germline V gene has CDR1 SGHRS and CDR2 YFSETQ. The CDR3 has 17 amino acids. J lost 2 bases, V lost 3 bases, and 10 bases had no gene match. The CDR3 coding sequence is TGCGCCAGCAGCTCCCTCGGACTAGCGAGATACACAGATACGCAGTATTTT. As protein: CASSSLGLARYTDTQYF.

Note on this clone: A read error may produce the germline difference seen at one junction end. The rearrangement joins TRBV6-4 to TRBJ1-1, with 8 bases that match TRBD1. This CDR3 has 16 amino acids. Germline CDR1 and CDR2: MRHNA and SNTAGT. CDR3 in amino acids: CASRDSDREIGTEAFF. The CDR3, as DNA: TGTGCCAGCAGAGACTCGGACAGGGAGATCGGCACTGAAGCTTTCTTT.

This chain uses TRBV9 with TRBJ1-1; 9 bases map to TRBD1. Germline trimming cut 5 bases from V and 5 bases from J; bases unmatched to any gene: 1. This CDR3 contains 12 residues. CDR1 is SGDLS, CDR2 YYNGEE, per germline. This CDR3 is CASSGTGTEAFF. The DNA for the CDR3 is TGTGCCAGCAGTGGGACAGGGACTGAAGCTTTCTTT.

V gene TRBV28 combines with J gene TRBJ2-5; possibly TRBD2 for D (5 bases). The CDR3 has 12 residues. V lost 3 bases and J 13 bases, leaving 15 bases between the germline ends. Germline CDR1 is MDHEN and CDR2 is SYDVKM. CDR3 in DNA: TGTGCCAGCAGTTTGGGCGGGTCTTTGGCGTACTTC. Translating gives CASSLGGSLAYF. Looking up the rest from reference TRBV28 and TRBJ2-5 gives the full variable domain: DVKVTQSSRYLVKRTGEKVFLECVQDMDHENMFWYRQDPGLGLRLIYFSYDVKMKEKGDIPEGYSVSREKKERFSLILESASTNQTSMYLCASSLGGSLAYFGPGTRLLVL.

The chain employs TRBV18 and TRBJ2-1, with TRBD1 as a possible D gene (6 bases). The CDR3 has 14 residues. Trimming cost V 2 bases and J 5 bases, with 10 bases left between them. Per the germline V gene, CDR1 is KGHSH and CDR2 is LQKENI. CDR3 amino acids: CASSPVTGNNEQFF. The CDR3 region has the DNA TGTGCCAGCTCACCAGTCACAGGGAACAATGAGCAGTTCTTC.

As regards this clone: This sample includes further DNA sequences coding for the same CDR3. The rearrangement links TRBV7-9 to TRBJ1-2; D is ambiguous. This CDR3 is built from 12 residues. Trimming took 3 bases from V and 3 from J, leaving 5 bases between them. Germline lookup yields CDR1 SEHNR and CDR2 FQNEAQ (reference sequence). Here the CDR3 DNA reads TGTGCCAGCAGCTTGGATCACTATGGCTACACCTTC. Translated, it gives CASSLDHYGYTF.

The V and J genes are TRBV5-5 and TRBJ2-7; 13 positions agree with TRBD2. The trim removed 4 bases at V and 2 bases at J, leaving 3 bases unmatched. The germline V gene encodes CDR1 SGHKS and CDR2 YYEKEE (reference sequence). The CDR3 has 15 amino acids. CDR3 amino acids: CASSLGLAGTYEQYF. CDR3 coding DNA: TGTGCCAGCAGCCTGGGACTAGCGGGGACCTACGAGCAGTACTTC.

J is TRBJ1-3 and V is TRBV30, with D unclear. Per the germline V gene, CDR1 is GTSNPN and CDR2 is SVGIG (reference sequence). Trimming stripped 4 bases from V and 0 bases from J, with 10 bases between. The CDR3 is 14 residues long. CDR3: CAWKVGISGNTIYF. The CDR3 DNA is TGTGCCTGGAAGGTGGGCATCTCTGGAAACACCATATATTTT.

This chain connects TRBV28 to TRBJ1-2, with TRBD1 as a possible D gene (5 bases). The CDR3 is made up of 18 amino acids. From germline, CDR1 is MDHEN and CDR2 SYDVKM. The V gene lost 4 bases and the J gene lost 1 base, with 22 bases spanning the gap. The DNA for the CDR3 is TGTGCCAGCAGTTCACCGATAGTACAGGAATCCCTTAACTATGGCTACACCTTC. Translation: CASSSPIVQESLNYGYTF.

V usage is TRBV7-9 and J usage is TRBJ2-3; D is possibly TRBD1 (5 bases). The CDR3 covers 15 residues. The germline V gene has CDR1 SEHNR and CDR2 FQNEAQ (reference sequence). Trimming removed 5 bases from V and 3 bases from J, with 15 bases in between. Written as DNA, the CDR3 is TGTGCCAGCAGCCCCGCGCTTGGGGCAACAGATACGCAGTATTTT. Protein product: CASSPALGATDTQYF.

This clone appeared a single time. The DNA for the CDR3 is TGTGCCACTACCATGGGAGGGATTTATGGCTACACCTTC. Translated, it gives CATTMGGIYGYTF. The chain couples TRBV19 to TRBJ1-2; D gene unclear. The CDR3 loop spans 13 amino acids. V lost 10 bases to trimming and J lost 5 bases, with 17 bases between them. Germline CDR1 LNHDA, CDR2 SQIVND (reference sequence).

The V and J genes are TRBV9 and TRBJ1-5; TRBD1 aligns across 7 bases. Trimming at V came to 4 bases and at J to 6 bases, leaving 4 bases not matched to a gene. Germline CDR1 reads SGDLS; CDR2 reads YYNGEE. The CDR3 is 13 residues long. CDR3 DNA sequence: TGTGCCAGCAGCCTCCGGACAGGTCAGCCCCAGCATTTT. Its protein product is CASSLRTGQPQHF.

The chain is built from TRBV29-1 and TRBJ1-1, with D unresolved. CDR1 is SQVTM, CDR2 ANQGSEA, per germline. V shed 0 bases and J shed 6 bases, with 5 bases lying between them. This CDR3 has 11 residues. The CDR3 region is CSVEDAAEAFF. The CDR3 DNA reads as TGCAGCGTTGAAGATGCGGCTGAAGCTTTCTTT.

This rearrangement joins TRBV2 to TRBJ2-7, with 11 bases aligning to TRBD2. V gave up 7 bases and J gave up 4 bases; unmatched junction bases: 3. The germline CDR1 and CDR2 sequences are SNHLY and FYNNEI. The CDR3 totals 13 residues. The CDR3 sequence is CASTSGGLYEQYF. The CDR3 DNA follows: TGTGCCAGCACTAGCGGGGGGCTGTACGAGCAGTACTTC.

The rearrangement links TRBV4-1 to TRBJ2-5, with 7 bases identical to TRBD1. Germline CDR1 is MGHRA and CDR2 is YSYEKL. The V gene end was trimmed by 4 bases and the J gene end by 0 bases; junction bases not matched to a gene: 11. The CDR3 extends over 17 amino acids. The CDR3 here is CASSRFASQGNQETQYF. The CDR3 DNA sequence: TGCGCCAGCAGCCGATTCGCGTCACAGGGGAACCAAGAGACCCAGTACTTC.

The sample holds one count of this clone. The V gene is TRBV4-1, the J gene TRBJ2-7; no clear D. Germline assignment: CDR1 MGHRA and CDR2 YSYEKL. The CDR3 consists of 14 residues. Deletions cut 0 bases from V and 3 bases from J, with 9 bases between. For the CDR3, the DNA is TGCGCCAGCAGCCAAGATTACAGCTACTACGAGCAGTACTTC. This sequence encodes CASSQDYSYYEQYF.

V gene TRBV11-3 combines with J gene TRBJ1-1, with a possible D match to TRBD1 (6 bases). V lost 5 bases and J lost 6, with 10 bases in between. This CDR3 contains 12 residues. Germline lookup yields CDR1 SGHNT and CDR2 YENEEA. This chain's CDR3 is CASSHGGSEAFF. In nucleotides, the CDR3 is TGTGCCAGCAGCCACGGGGGCTCTGAAGCTTTCTTT.

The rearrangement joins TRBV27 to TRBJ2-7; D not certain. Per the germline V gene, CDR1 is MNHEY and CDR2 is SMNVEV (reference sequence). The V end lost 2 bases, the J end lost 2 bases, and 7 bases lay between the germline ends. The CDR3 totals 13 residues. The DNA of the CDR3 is TGTGCCAGCAGTTTAAGGGCCGCCTACGAGCAGTACTTC. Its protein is CASSLRAAYEQYF.

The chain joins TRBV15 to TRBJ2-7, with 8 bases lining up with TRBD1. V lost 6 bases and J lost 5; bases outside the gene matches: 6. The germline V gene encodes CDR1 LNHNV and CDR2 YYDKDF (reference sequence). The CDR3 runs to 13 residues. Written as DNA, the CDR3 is TGTGCCACCAGGGCGGACAGGGTCCACGAGCAGTACTTC. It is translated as CATRADRVHEQYF.

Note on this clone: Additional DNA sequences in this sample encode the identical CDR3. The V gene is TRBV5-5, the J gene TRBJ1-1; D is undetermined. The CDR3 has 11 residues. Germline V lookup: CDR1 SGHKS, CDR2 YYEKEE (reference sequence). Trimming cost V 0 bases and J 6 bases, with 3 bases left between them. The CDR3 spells CASSLVSEAFF. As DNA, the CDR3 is TGTGCCAGCAGCTTGGTCTCTGAAGCTTTCTTT.

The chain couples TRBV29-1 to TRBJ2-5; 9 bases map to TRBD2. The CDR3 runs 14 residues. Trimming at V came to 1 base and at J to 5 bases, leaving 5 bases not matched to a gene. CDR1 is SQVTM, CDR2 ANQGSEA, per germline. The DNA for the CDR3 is TGCAGCGTTGAAGGCGGGGGGGCCGGCGAGACCCAGTACTTC. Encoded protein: CSVEGGGAGETQYF.

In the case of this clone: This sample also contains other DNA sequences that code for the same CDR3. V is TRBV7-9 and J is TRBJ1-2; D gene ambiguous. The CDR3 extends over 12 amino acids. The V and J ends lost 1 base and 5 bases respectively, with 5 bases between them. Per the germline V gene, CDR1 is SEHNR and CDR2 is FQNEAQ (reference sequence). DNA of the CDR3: TGTGCCAGCAGCTTAGGAGGGTATGGCTACACCTTC. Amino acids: CASSLGGYGYTF.

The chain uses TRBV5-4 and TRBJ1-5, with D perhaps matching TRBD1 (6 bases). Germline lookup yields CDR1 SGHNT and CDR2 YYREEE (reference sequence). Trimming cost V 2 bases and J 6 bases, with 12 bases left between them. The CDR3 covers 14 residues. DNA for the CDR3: TGTGCCAGCAGCTTCGGTGGGGGCAGTCAGCCCCAGCATTTT. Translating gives CASSFGGGSQPQHF.

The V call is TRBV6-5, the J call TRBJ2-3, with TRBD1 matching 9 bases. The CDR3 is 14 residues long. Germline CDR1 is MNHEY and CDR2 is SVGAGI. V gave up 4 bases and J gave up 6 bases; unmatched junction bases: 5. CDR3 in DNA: TGTGCCAGCAGTTTCACAGGGGGCAGGGATACGCAGTATTTT. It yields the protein CASSFTGGRDTQYF.

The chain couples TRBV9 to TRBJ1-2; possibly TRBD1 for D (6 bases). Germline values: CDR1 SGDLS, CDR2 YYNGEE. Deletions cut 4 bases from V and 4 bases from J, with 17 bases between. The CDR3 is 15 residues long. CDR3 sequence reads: CASSPGFGGAYGYTF. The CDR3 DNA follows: TGTGCCAGCAGCCCCGGGTTCGGGGGCGCCTATGGCTACACCTTC.

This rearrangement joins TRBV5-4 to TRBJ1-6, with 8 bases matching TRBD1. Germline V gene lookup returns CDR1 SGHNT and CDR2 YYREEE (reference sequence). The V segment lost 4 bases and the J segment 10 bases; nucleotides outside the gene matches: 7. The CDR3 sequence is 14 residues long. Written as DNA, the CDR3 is TGTGCCAGCAGCGTGGACAGGGTAGGCTCACCCCTCCACTTT. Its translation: CASSVDRVGSPLHF. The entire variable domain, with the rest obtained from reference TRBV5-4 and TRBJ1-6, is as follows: ETGVTQSPTHLIKTRGQQVTLRCSSQSGHNTVSWYQQALGQGPQFIFQYYREEENGRGNFPPRFSGLQFPNYSSELNVNALELDDSALYLCASSVDRVGSPLHFGNGTRLTVT.

The CDR3 region has the DNA TGTGCCAGCAGTGAAGCCAACTTATCCTACGAGCAGTACTTC. As protein: CASSEANLSYEQYF. The chain couples TRBV6-1 to TRBJ2-7; D remains unclear. Trimming removed 0 bases from V and 1 base from J, with 7 bases in between. The germline V gene has CDR1 MNHNS and CDR2 SASEGT. CDR3 size: 14 residues.